The 8 T cell receptor beta chains listed next were all sequenced from one sample in a study of beta chain features in type 1 diabetes. The study reverse transcribed the entire isolated RNA, so it sequenced expressed TCRB transcripts. Using immunoSEQ multiplex PCR, the repertoire was profiled, and TCRdb retains in-frame clones only, with some absent. The table has hundreds of thousands of clones, roughly an eighth seen once; the top ten hold more than 0.015%. The sample comprised naive CD4+ T cells from blood. These receptors originate from a man between 18 and 29 years old in good health.

This clone has at least ten counts. The chain has TRBV30 and TRBJ1-2; TRBD1 is a possible D gene (6 bases). V was pared by 7 bases and J by 8 bases, with 11 bases between. The CDR3 contains 10 residues. Germline V gene sequence: CDR1 GTSNPN, CDR2 SVGIG (reference sequence). CDR3 coding DNA: TGTGCCTCGGGACAAGTCGGCTACACCTTC. It encodes CASGQVGYTF.

This clone occurred a few times. CDR3 sequence reads: CASSILANTEAFF. The CDR3 region has the DNA TGTGCCAGTAGTATTTTGGCGAACACTGAAGCTTTCTTT. The chain recombines TRBV19 with TRBJ1-1; no clear D gene. The germline CDR1 and CDR2 sequences are LNHDA and SQIVND (reference sequence). The CDR3 runs 13 residues. V was clipped by 3 bases and J by 1 base, with 6 bases between them. Based on the CDR3 plus reference TRBV19 and TRBJ1-1, the full variable domain is DGGITQSPKYLFRKEGQNVTLSCEQNLNHDAMYWYRQDPGQGLRLIYYSQIVNDFQKGDIAEGYSVSREKKESFPLTVTSAQKNPTAFYLCASSILANTEAFFGQGTRLTVV.

This clone was picked up a small number of times. This chain connects TRBV29-1 to TRBJ2-1; 15 positions match TRBD2. V gave up 7 bases and J gave up 7 bases; unmatched junction bases: 2. The germline V gene encodes CDR1 SQVTM and CDR2 ANQGSEA. There are 13 residues in the CDR3. The CDR3 spells CSAGLAGGNEQFF. CDR3 nucleotide sequence: TGCAGCGCTGGACTAGCGGGGGGGAATGAGCAGTTCTTC.

There are a few counts of this clone. The chain combines TRBV28 with TRBJ1-5; 9 bases line up with TRBD1. This CDR3 comprises 16 residues. J gave up 6 bases and V 7 bases, and 13 bases lay outside the gene matches. CDR1 and CDR2 (germline): MDHEN, SYDVKM. CDR3: CASKRTGGMVVQPQHF. The CDR3 bases are TGTGCCAGCAAGAGAACAGGGGGCATGGTGGTTCAGCCCCAGCATTTT.

CDR3: CASSSGTGNSPLHF. The CDR3 DNA reads TGCGCCAGCAGCTCCGGGACAGGGAATTCACCCCTCCACTTT. The chain combines TRBV4-3 with TRBJ1-6; TRBD1 matches at 9 bases. CDR1 and CDR2 (germline): LGHNA, YSLEER. The CDR3 has 14 amino acids. Trimming cost V 5 bases and J 7 bases; bases outside gene matches: 3.

The V call is TRBV28, the J call TRBJ2-5; 8 bases match TRBD2. J lost 1 base, V lost 3 bases, and 4 bases had no gene match. Germline lookup yields CDR1 MDHEN and CDR2 SYDVKM. The CDR3 length is 15 residues. CDR3 in amino acids: CASSLGGRTQETQYF. The CDR3 coding sequence is TGTGCCAGCAGTTTGGGCGGGAGGACCCAAGAGACCCAGTACTTC.

Only a few counts were recorded for this clone. This chain links TRBV5-4 with TRBJ2-1; 13 bases match TRBD2. CDR3 length equals 15 residues. Germline V gives CDR1 SGHNT, CDR2 YYREEE (reference sequence). The ends lost 4 bases at V and 9 bases at J; junction bases unmatched: 7. The CDR3 sequence is CASSAGTSGVGEQFF. CDR3 DNA: TGTGCCAGCAGCGCCGGGACTAGCGGGGTCGGTGAGCAGTTCTTC. Together with reference TRBV5-4 and TRBJ2-1, the CDR3 gives the full variable domain: ETGVTQSPTHLIKTRGQQVTLRCSSQSGHNTVSWYQQALGQGPQFIFQYYREEENGRGNFPPRFSGLQFPNYSSELNVNALELDDSALYLCASSAGTSGVGEQFFGPGTRLTVL.

This rearrangement joins TRBV7-8 to TRBJ1-2, with TRBD1 matching over 7 bases. J gave up 8 bases and V 5 bases, and 14 bases lay outside the gene matches. The CDR3 spans 15 residues. Germline V CDR1 and CDR2: SGHVS, FQNEAQ. The CDR3 here is CASSKDRDRTRGYTF. The CDR3 coding sequence is TGTGCCAGCAGCAAAGACCGGGACAGAACGAGAGGCTACACCTTC.